The subject of this entry is one T cell receptor (beta chain). Its antigen is not known. The data were taken from a study of T-cell memory formation after mild COVID-19. Germline CDR1 LNHNV, CDR2 YYDKDF (reference sequence). Germline trimming cut 6 bases from V and 1 base from J; bases unmatched to any gene: 5. This CDR3 region has 15 residues. Study-wide findings and caveats: Of the contracting clones, CD4+ ones lay mainly in CM and EM, and CD8+ ones in EMRA.

TCRdb re-derived calls from the 5' RACE reads in MiXCR, one entry per CDR3 protein. This table has 110,000 or so distinct CDR3 sequences, roughly a sixth appearing once. Sample: PBMCs or a T cell subset sorted from them (not recorded which). This chain connects TRBV15 to TRBJ2-5; 10 nucleotides agree with TRBD1. The clonotype originates from a man younger than 35 who had mild COVID-19 (a few samples of this study predate the infection). Cell type and time point are not known. As DNA, the CDR3 is TGTGCCACCAGTAGACAGGGGGCGTTCCAAGAGACCCAGTACTTC. Translating it yields CATSRQGAFQETQYF.